The present T cell receptor (beta chain) was sequenced within a study of early T cells in non-severe SARS-CoV-2 infection. Across the study: Bulk RNA taken from unsorted whole blood was sequenced, leaving chains unpaired.

The ends were cut back, 8 bases at V and 11 bases at J, with 16 bases in the middle. The CDR3 loop spans 12 amino acids. From germline, CDR1 is SNHLY and CDR2 FYNNEI. Study-level results: VDJdb matches were skewed toward anti-spike CD8 T cell responses.

On this clonotype itself: What it binds is not known.

TCRdb re-called the 5' RACE reads through MiXCR, storing one row per CDR3 protein. The sample lists approximately 64,000 distinct CDR3 sequences; over 20% were seen once. The gene calls are TRBV2 and TRBJ1-5; a weak D match, TRBD1 (5 bases). The sequence came from an adult who was a healthcare worker with PCR-confirmed SARS-CoV-2 infection or an uninfected control (not recorded which). The specimen comprised whole blood, sampled at baseline. In DNA, the CDR3 is TGTGCCAGCGGAGAAAAGAGGGGAACCCAGCATTTT. This encodes CASGEKRGTQHF.